Presented here are 15 T cell receptor beta chains from one specimen sequenced in a study of T cell changes during pregnancy in multiple sclerosis. The assay was immunoSEQ multiplex PCR, and TCRdb's table has in-frame clones only and misses some. The sample shows tens of thousands of clones, around 92% of them seen only once. This sample comprised peripheral blood, obtained before pregnancy. Receptor source: a female donor with multiple sclerosis, enrolled in a pregnancy study.

This clone appeared a single time. The chain uses TRBV7-2 and TRBJ2-7; TRBD1 might be the D (6 bases). This CDR3 has 13 amino acids. Germline CDR1 and CDR2: SGHTA and FQGNSA. Trimming removed 5 bases from V and 4 bases from J, with 12 bases in between. This CDR3 is CASSQDRTYEQYF. CDR3 DNA sequence: TGTGCCAGCAGCCAAGACAGGACATACGAGCAGTACTTC.

This clone was seen once. The chain has TRBV14 and TRBJ2-2, with TRBD1 as a possible D gene (6 bases). The V gene's germline CDR1 is SGHDN and CDR2 FVKESK. The CDR3 runs to 15 residues. Trimming left V 4 bases short and J 5 bases short, with 14 bases between. The CDR3 spells CASSRTDSTTGELFF. The CDR3 DNA follows: TGTGCCAGCAGCCGGACAGACAGTACTACCGGGGAGCTGTTTTTT.

V and J are TRBV6-5 and TRBJ2-2, with D possibly matching TRBD2 (5 bases). Between the trimmed V and J ends, which lost 0 bases and 7 bases, there was a span of 12 bases. This CDR3 has 15 residues. Per the germline V gene, CDR1 is MNHEY and CDR2 is SVGAGI. CDR3 DNA: TGTGCCAGCAGTTACTCGTTTTCGGGAAACGGGGAGCTGTTTTTT. Its translation is CASSYSFSGNGELFF.

J is TRBJ2-2 and V is TRBV19; possibly TRBD1 for D (5 bases). This CDR3 contains 14 residues. The germline CDR1 and CDR2 sequences are LNHDA and SQIVND (reference sequence). The V gene lost 5 bases and the J gene lost 2 bases, with 9 bases spanning the gap. The CDR3 is CASSQGYNTGELFF. CDR3 in DNA: TGTGCCAGTAGTCAGGGATACAACACCGGGGAGCTGTTTTTT.

The chain is built from TRBV6-5 and TRBJ1-2, with TRBD1 matching over 7 bases. The V gene's germline CDR1 is MNHEY and CDR2 SVGAGI. J gave up 2 bases and V 5 bases, and 2 bases lay outside the gene matches. CDR3 size: 13 residues. This CDR3 reads CASSTTGNYGYTF. CDR3 coding DNA: TGTGCCAGCAGTACGACAGGGAACTATGGCTACACCTTC.

The genes are TRBV29-1 and TRBJ1-2; weak D call: TRBD1 (6 bases). CDR1 and CDR2 from the germline V gene are SQVTM and ANQGSEA. The CDR3 extends over 12 amino acids. The ends were cut back, 6 bases at V and 4 bases at J, with 12 bases in the middle. CDR3 nucleotides: TGCAGCGTCCCCCGGGGGGCCTATGGCTACACCTTC. This translates into CSVPRGAYGYTF.

The chain joins TRBV6-4 to TRBJ2-5; D is perhaps TRBD2 (7 bases). Germline V lookup: CDR1 MRHNA, CDR2 SNTAGT. Deletions cut 4 bases from V and 2 bases from J, with 14 bases between. The CDR3 contains 15 residues. CDR3 amino acids: CASSVPRGLQETQYF. The CDR3 nucleotides are TGTGCCAGCAGTGTACCCAGGGGACTACAAGAGACCCAGTACTTC.

CDR3 in amino acids: CASSEVTVAQYF. CDR3 bases: TGTGCCAGCAGTGAAGTTACAGTAGCGCAGTACTTC. This sequence joins TRBV6-1 and TRBJ2-5, with a tentative D call TRBD2 (5 bases). Germline CDR1 is MNHNS and CDR2 is SASEGT. This CDR3 has 12 amino acids. V lost 1 base, J lost 11 bases, and 11 bases lay in between.

The chain recombines TRBV25-1 with TRBJ2-7; 12 bases are a match to TRBD1. This CDR3 has 16 amino acids. The V segment lost 5 bases and the J segment 4 bases; nucleotides outside the gene matches: 9. Germline V gives CDR1 MGHDK, CDR2 SYGVNS. The DNA of the CDR3 is TGTGCCAGCAGTTCACCGGGACAGGGGGCCGGGTACGAGCAGTACTTC. Residues: CASSSPGQGAGYEQYF.

This clone was counted between two and nine times. This chain connects TRBV4-3 to TRBJ1-1; no reliable D call. The CDR3 is 15 amino acids. CDR1 is LGHNA and CDR2 is YSLEER in the germline V gene. V was clipped by 0 bases and J by 0 bases, with 8 bases between them. CDR3 DNA: TGCGCCAGCAGCCAAGAAGTGACACTGAACACTGAAGCTTTCTTT. The encoded protein is CASSQEVTLNTEAFF.

The J gene is TRBJ2-2, the V gene TRBV7-9; a weak D match, TRBD1 (5 bases). The CDR3 totals 16 residues. From germline, CDR1 is SEHNR and CDR2 FQNEAQ (reference sequence). V lost 5 bases to trimming and J lost 0 bases, with 13 bases between them. The CDR3 coding sequence is TGTGCCAGCAGCCCACAAGGCAGGGCGAACACCGGGGAGCTGTTTTTT. Translated, it gives CASSPQGRANTGELFF.

This rearrangement joins TRBV7-6 to TRBJ2-1, with 12 bases that match TRBD2. Germline CDR1 SGHVS, CDR2 FNYEAQ. The CDR3 has 17 amino acids. The ends lost 4 bases at V and 2 bases at J; junction bases unmatched: 6. CDR3 residues: CASSSGLAGSTYNEQFF. The CDR3 bases are TGTGCCAGCAGCTCCGGACTAGCGGGATCTACCTACAATGAGCAGTTCTTC.

The chain recombines TRBV6-5 with TRBJ1-5; perhaps TRBD1 as D (6 bases). Trimming pared 6 bases from V and 2 bases from J, leaving 14 bases between. CDR3 length: 15 residues. Per germline, CDR1 MNHEY and CDR2 SVGAGI. The CDR3 sequence: CASSRTRGGNQPQHF. The CDR3 DNA follows: TGTGCCAGCAGCCGAACCAGGGGAGGCAATCAGCCCCAGCATTTT.

The chain joins TRBV19 to TRBJ2-7; the D gene is possibly TRBD2 (6 bases). Trimming shortened V by 4 bases and J by 2 bases, and 15 bases separated the two germline ends. From germline, CDR1 is LNHDA and CDR2 SQIVND (reference sequence). This CDR3 comprises 15 residues. The CDR3 DNA sequence: TGTGCCAGTAGTACGCGACTAGTGGGCCCCTACGAGCAGTACTTC. Residues: CASSTRLVGPYEQYF. The variable domain in full, completed from reference TRBV19 and TRBJ2-7, reads DGGITQSPKYLFRKEGQNVTLSCEQNLNHDAMYWYRQDPGQGLRLIYYSQIVNDFQKGDIAEGYSVSREKKESFPLTVTSAQKNPTAFYLCASSTRLVGPYEQYFGPGTRLTVT.

The chain combines TRBV7-6 with TRBJ2-3; 10 nucleotides line up with TRBD2. CDR1 is SGHVS and CDR2 is FNYEAQ in the germline V gene. After removal of 5 bases from V and 0 bases from J, the junction contained 5 bases not matched to a gene. There are 16 residues in the CDR3. The CDR3 nucleotides are TGTGCCAGCAGCCTAACTAGCGGGACTAGCACAGATACGCAGTATTTT. It yields the protein CASSLTSGTSTDTQYF.